This is a list of T cell receptor beta chains from one sample in a study of blood T cell repertoires in COVID-19. TCRdb's copy holds only in-frame clones and misses some; the assay was immunoSEQ multiplex PCR. Of tens of thousands of clones detected, around 83% appear once; the ten largest clones hold 48%. Sequencing used peripheral blood. Source of these receptors: a man between 65 and 85 years old with acute or convalescent COVID-19. Both conserved end residues are part of each CDR3. D genes are given only for firm matches. Size is stated for part of the rows, as once, few or many counts, or as a class when the clone is expanded.

v_gene	abundance	d_gene	j_gene	CDR3nt	CDR3aa
TRBV6-5	NA	NA	TRBJ2-7	TGTGCCAGCAGTTCCCAACAGGCGAGGGAGCAGTACTTC	CASSSQQAREQYF
TRBV7-3	NA	TRBD2	TRBJ2-1	TGTGCCAGCAGCTCGGGACTAGCGGAGAATGAGCAGTTCTTC	CASSSGLAENEQFF
TRBV27	NA	TRBD1	TRBJ2-1	TGTGCCAGCAGCCGCTTCGAGGGGACAGGGGTCGGCAATGAGCAGTTCTTC	CASSRFEGTGVGNEQFF
TRBV6-5	NA	TRBD2	TRBJ2-7	TGTGCCAGCAGTTACTCCGGGACTAGCGGAAACTACGAGCAGTACTTC	CASSYSGTSGNYEQYF
TRBV7-2	NA	TRBD1	TRBJ1-3	TGTGCCAGCAGCTTAGTGGGACAGGGGTCTGGAAACACCATATATTTT	CASSLVGQGSGNTIYF
TRBV6-5	NA	NA	TRBJ1-6	TGTGCCAGCAGACCTTCTGCATTGGGAGTCCTCCACTTT	CASRPSALGVLHF
TRBV5-1	NA	NA	TRBJ2-5	TGCGCCAGCAGCTTGTTAAGCGGAATTCAAGAGACCCAGTACTTC	CASSLLSGIQETQYF
TRBV25-1	once	NA	TRBJ2-2	TGTGCCAGCAGCAGAAACACCGGGGAGCTGTTTTTT	CASSRNTGELFF
TRBV7-6	NA	NA	TRBJ2-2	TGTGCCAGCAGCTTAATCCGAGCGGCCACCGGGGAGCTGTTTTTT	CASSLIRAATGELFF
TRBV11-2	NA	TRBD1	TRBJ1-1	TGTGCCAGCAGCTTAGAATTGGGACAGCGCCGGACTGAAGCTTTCTTT	CASSLELGQRRTEAFF
TRBV5-1	NA	TRBD1	TRBJ1-3	TGCGCCAGCAGCTTGGAGGGGGCGACTGGAAACACCATATATTTT	CASSLEGATGNTIYF
TRBV7-2	NA	NA	TRBJ2-7	TGTGCCAGCAGCTCGGACTGGGGCTCCTACGAGCAGTACTTC	CASSSDWGSYEQYF
TRBV7-2	NA	TRBD2	TRBJ2-1	TGTGCCAGCACCCAGGGAGCGGGAGCTAATGAGCAGTTCTTC	CASTQGAGANEQFF
TRBV28	NA	NA	TRBJ1-2	TGTGCCAGCAGGGGATCGGGAGGGGGAACAGGCTACACCTTC	CASRGSGGGTGYTF
TRBV7-3	NA	TRBD1	TRBJ1-1	TGTGCCAGCAGCTTCGGACAGGACACTGAAGCTTTCTTT	CASSFGQDTEAFF
TRBV3-1/TRBV3-2	NA	TRBD2	TRBJ2-5	TGTGCCAGCAGCCAAGAATGTCGAGCGGGAGTACAAGAGACCCAGTACTTC	CASSQECRAGVQETQYF
TRBV27	NA	TRBD1	TRBJ1-3	TGTGCCAGCAGTTTAGACAGGGACGGAAACACCATATATTTT	CASSLDRDGNTIYF
TRBV10-3	NA	TRBD1	TRBJ1-5	TGTGCCATCAGTGGCGATTCCGGGACAGTCAATCAGCCCCAGCATTTT	CAISGDSGTVNQPQHF
TRBV12-3/TRBV12-4	NA	TRBD1	TRBJ1-2	TGTGCCAGCAGAGGGACAGACTATGGCTACACCTTC	CASRGTDYGYTF
TRBV6-2/TRBV6-3	NA	NA	TRBJ1-5	TGTGCCAGCAGTTACGGACCAAGCAGGGTTCAGCCCCAGCATTTT	CASSYGPSRVQPQHF
TRBV3-1/TRBV3-2	medium-sized	NA	TRBJ2-7	TGTGCCAGCAGCCAGCAAAGGGGCTGGTACGAGCAGTACTTC	CASSQQRGWYEQYF
TRBV7-9	NA	NA	TRBJ2-3	TGTGCCAGCAGCCCTACAGGGAACACAGATACGCAGTATTTT	CASSPTGNTDTQYF
TRBV6-2/TRBV6-3	NA	TRBD1	TRBJ2-7	TGTGCCAGCAGTTTAATGGTTGGGACAGGATACTACGAGCAGTACTTC	CASSLMVGTGYYEQYF
TRBV5-1	NA	NA	TRBJ2-3	TGCGCCAGCAGCAAAGAGGATCCTCAGGGAGATACGCAGTATTTT	CASSKEDPQGDTQYF
TRBV6-6	NA	TRBD1	TRBJ1-3	TGTGCCAGCAGTTACTCGACAGGGACCGGGAACACCATATATTTT	CASSYSTGTGNTIYF
TRBV12-3/TRBV12-4	NA	NA	TRBJ1-2	TGTGCCAGCAGTGAACAGGGCTATGGCTACACCTTC	CASSEQGYGYTF
TRBV9	NA	TRBD2	TRBJ2-1	TGTGCCAGCAGCGTAGCTCGCGGGAGCTTCGATGAGCAGTTCTTC	CASSVARGSFDEQFF
TRBV18	NA	NA	TRBJ1-1	TGTGCCAGCTCACCACCGGCAGGGAACACTGAAGCTTTCTTT	CASSPPAGNTEAFF
TRBV5-1	NA	TRBD1	TRBJ2-1	TGCGCCAGCAGCTTGGGAGGACAGGGGGGCAATGAGCAGTTCTTC	CASSLGGQGGNEQFF
TRBV20-1	NA	NA	TRBJ2-7	TGCAGTGCTAGTCAAGGGGTTGGTAACGAGCAGTACTTC	CSASQGVGNEQYF
TRBV7-2	few	TRBD2	TRBJ2-7	TGTGCCAGCAGCTTAGGACTAGCGGCCAGGCAGTACTTC	CASSLGLAARQYF
TRBV30	NA	NA	TRBJ2-5	TGTGCCGCACTCACAGGGTATAGGCAAGAGACCCAGTACTTC	CAALTGYRQETQYF